This T cell receptor (beta chain) is drawn from a study of technical replicates of blood from a few donors. The J segment lost 5 bases and the V segment lost 3 bases, leaving 10 bases of the junction unmatched. Germline assignment: CDR1 SGDLS and CDR2 YYNGEE. This CDR3 contains 15 residues. TCRdb's copy holds only in-frame clones and misses some; the assay was immunoSEQ multiplex PCR. Of about 12,000 clones in the sample, approximately 96% were seen once. What was sequenced was PBMCs. The receptor was derived from a human donor in good health. The chain recombines TRBV9 with TRBJ2-5; 7 positions agree with TRBD2. CDR3 DNA: TGTGCCAGCAGCGATCTAGCGGAGTTGCGGGAGACCCAGTACTTC. It yields the protein CASSDLAELRETQYF.